The next 22 T cell receptor beta chains were all read from a single sample in a study of T-cell memory formation after mild COVID-19. Each CDR3 protein gets one entry after TCRdb re-called the 5' RACE reads with MiXCR. The top ten hold about 12% of the sample, which has roughly 450,000 distinct CDR3 sequences, about 18% seen once. Sequences were obtained from PBMCs or a T cell subset sorted from them (not recorded which). The receptors originated from an adult woman who had mild COVID-19 (a few samples of this study predate the infection). Cell type and time point are not known.

This clonotype was found a few times. The rearrangement links TRBV24-1 to TRBJ2-3, with 10 bases identical to TRBD2. Germline V lookup: CDR1 KGHDR, CDR2 SFDVKD. Trimming at V came to 7 bases and at J to 4 bases, leaving 13 bases not matched to a gene. The CDR3 consists of 17 residues. The CDR3 nucleotides are TGTGCCACCAGAAACAACAAAGCGGGAGGGGCCCCAGATACGCAGTATTTT. This codes for CATRNNKAGGAPDTQYF.

The gene calls are TRBV6-5 and TRBJ1-3, with a weak D call TRBD1 (5 bases). Germline V lookup: CDR1 MNHEY, CDR2 SVGAGI. The V end lost 2 bases, the J end lost 3 bases, and 17 bases lay between the germline ends. The CDR3 spans 17 residues. The CDR3 region is CASSYGTTSAGGNTIYF. The CDR3 nucleotides read TGTGCCAGCAGTTACGGGACGACATCCGCCGGTGGAAACACCATATATTTT.

The gene calls are TRBV5-8 and TRBJ1-1; the D gene is possibly TRBD1 (5 bases). V lost 3 bases, J lost 1 base, and 13 bases lay in between. Germline CDR1 SGHTS, CDR2 YDEGEE. This CDR3 spans 15 amino acids. The CDR3 region has the DNA TGTGCCAGCAGCTCTCAGGGAGGGCCGAACACTGAAGCTTTCTTT. Its protein is CASSSQGGPNTEAFF.

The sample holds many counts of this clonotype. V usage is TRBV3-1 and J usage is TRBJ2-5; TRBD2 matches at 7 bases. This CDR3 spans 14 amino acids. Germline V gene data show CDR1 as LGHDT and CDR2 as YNNKEL (reference sequence). V was clipped by 4 bases and J by 1 base; unmatched bases: 3. The CDR3: CASSPRTSQETQYF. CDR3 in DNA: TGTGCCAGCAGCCCACGGACTAGCCAAGAGACCCAGTACTTC.

The genes are TRBV20-1 and TRBJ2-2, with D hard to call. CDR3 length: 15 amino acids. The ends were cut back, 0 bases at V and 1 base at J, with 9 bases in the middle. CDR1 is DFQATT, CDR2 SNEGSKA, per germline (reference sequence). DNA of the CDR3: TGCAGTGCTAGAGATCGAAGGAAGAACACCGGGGAGCTGTTTTTT. This gives the protein CSARDRRKNTGELFF.

This clonotype was found a few times. The chain employs TRBV7-3 and TRBJ2-1; D is undetermined. The germline V and J ends were trimmed by 4 bases and 6 bases, with 10 bases remaining between them. The CDR3 spans 13 residues. Per germline, CDR1 SGHTA and CDR2 FQGTGA. The DNA for the CDR3 is TGTGCCAGCAGCTCCGGATCTTCCAATGAGCAGTTCTTC. Translation: CASSSGSSNEQFF.

The V call is TRBV7-9, the J call TRBJ2-7; D not resolved. V was cut by 5 bases and J by 4 bases, with 15 bases left in between. Germline CDR1 reads SEHNR; CDR2 reads FQNEAQ (reference sequence). The CDR3 is made up of 14 amino acids. The CDR3 region is CASSALPGPYEQYF. The DNA for the CDR3 is TGTGCCAGCAGCGCCTTACCCGGACCTTACGAGCAGTACTTC.

This clonotype was seen more than once but under ten times. V usage is TRBV15 and J usage is TRBJ2-1, with TRBD2 matching over 9 bases. V trimming: 1 base; J trimming: 8 bases; junction bases outside the gene matches: 9. From germline, CDR1 is LNHNV and CDR2 YYDKDF (reference sequence). The CDR3 is 16 residues long. CDR3 residues: CATSRGGSSGIYEQFF. Written as DNA, the CDR3 is TGTGCCACCAGCAGAGGTGGTTCTAGCGGGATCTATGAGCAGTTCTTC.

There are a few counts of this clonotype. The DNA for the CDR3 is TGTGCCAGCAACTTTGGGCGCGAAACTGAAGCTTTCTTT. This gives the protein CASNFGRETEAFF. The rearrangement links TRBV12-3 or TRBV12-4 to TRBJ1-1; D gene ambiguous. V dropped 7 bases and J dropped 5 bases, with 14 bases sitting between them. This CDR3 region has 13 residues.

Only one count was recorded for this clonotype. The chain links TRBV30 to TRBJ2-5, with D possibly being TRBD2 (6 bases). CDR3 size: 10 residues. Trimming left V 8 bases short and J 10 bases short, with 14 bases between. From germline, CDR1 is GTSNPN and CDR2 SVGIG (reference sequence). This CDR3 is CAGGLGHQYF. DNA for the CDR3: TGTGCCGGGGGACTGGGGCACCAGTACTTC.

This clonotype was recorded a few times. V usage is TRBV7-6 and J usage is TRBJ1-6; 8 nucleotides agree with TRBD1. The V gene's germline CDR1 is SGHVS and CDR2 FNYEAQ. CDR3 length equals 15 residues. The ends lost 5 bases at V and 6 bases at J; junction bases unmatched: 6. This CDR3 is CASSDGTGANSPLHF. Here the CDR3 DNA reads TGTGCCAGCAGCGATGGGACAGGTGCTAATTCACCCCTCCACTTT.

J is TRBJ2-5 and V is TRBV2; TRBD2 is a possible D gene (5 bases). V lost 6 bases and J lost 5, with 7 bases in between. CDR1 and CDR2 from the germline V gene are SNHLY and FYNNEI. The CDR3 contains 11 residues. CDR3 DNA sequence: TGTGCCAGCAGCGGGATCGAGACCCAGTACTTC. This encodes CASSGIETQYF.

The chain employs TRBV7-3 and TRBJ1-2; D is undetermined. The germline gives CDR1 SGHTA, CDR2 FQGTGA. Trimming cost V 0 bases and J 0 bases, with 14 bases left between them. CDR3 size: 17 residues. DNA of the CDR3: TGTGCCAGCAGCTTAACCCCCCTGCAGTTTACTAACTATGGCTACACCTTC. The encoded protein is CASSLTPLQFTNYGYTF.

The J gene is TRBJ2-7, the V gene TRBV10-3, with a weak D call TRBD2 (6 bases). The CDR3 is made up of 13 amino acids. Trimming pared 6 bases from V and 3 bases from J, leaving 12 bases between. CDR1 and CDR2 (germline): ENHRY, SYGVKD. The CDR3 sequence: CAIRSYSGYEQYF. The CDR3 DNA is TGTGCCATCAGATCGTATAGCGGCTACGAGCAGTACTTC.

This clonotype was detected a few times. V and J are TRBV7-9 and TRBJ2-7; D perhaps matches TRBD1 (5 bases). Trimming left V 3 bases short and J 6 bases short, with 15 bases between. Germline V gives CDR1 SEHNR, CDR2 FQNEAQ (reference sequence). The CDR3 is 14 amino acids. In nucleotides, the CDR3 is TGTGCCAGCAGCTTTAATTCCCCAGGGCTCGAGCAGTACTTC. Its translation: CASSFNSPGLEQYF.

This clonotype was picked up a small number of times. The chain links TRBV3-1 to TRBJ2-1; TRBD2 matches 9 bases. J lost 3 bases, V lost 3 bases, and 6 bases had no gene match. From germline, CDR1 is LGHDT and CDR2 YNNKEL (reference sequence). The CDR3 spans 16 residues. The CDR3 here is CASSHVSSGNYNEQFF. The CDR3 DNA follows: TGTGCCAGCAGCCATGTGTCTAGCGGGAACTACAATGAGCAGTTCTTC.

The chain uses TRBV15 and TRBJ2-1; D is perhaps TRBD2 (6 bases). The V end was cut by 3 bases, the J end by 3 bases, with 15 bases between. The CDR3 extends over 16 amino acids. Germline V CDR1 and CDR2: LNHNV, YYDKDF (reference sequence). The CDR3 sequence is CATSSRDSRNYNEQFF. The CDR3 coding sequence is TGTGCCACCAGCAGTAGGGACTCACGCAACTACAATGAGCAGTTCTTC.

The chain carries TRBV14 and TRBJ2-3; 12 bases line up with TRBD2. Losses at the gene ends were 3 bases for V and 9 bases for J; bases not matched to a gene: 7. Per the germline V gene, CDR1 is SGHDN and CDR2 is FVKESK. The CDR3 runs to 15 residues. The CDR3 reads CASSHGTSGPKTQYF. In DNA, the CDR3 is TGTGCCAGCAGCCATGGGACTAGCGGGCCCAAAACGCAGTATTTT.

V usage is TRBV24-1 and J usage is TRBJ2-2; D perhaps matches TRBD1 (6 bases). CDR3 size: 16 residues. The V gene's germline CDR1 is KGHDR and CDR2 SFDVKD. Trimming pared 1 base from V and 6 bases from J, leaving 14 bases between. CDR3 sequence (DNA): TGTGCCACCAGTGATTTTGTACAGGGCGGCGCCGGGGAGCTGTTTTTT. Its translation: CATSDFVQGGAGELFF.

This clonotype was counted a few times. This chain connects TRBV20-1 to TRBJ1-2, with D unclear. This CDR3 has 14 residues. V was clipped by 0 bases and J by 1 base, with 9 bases between them. The germline CDR1 and CDR2 sequences are DFQATT and SNEGSKA (reference sequence). CDR3 amino acids: CSAREAGINYGYTF. The CDR3 DNA sequence: TGCAGTGCTAGAGAGGCAGGCATTAACTATGGCTACACCTTC.

The CDR3 DNA sequence: TGCAGCGCCCGGACCCCCGGGGGATACGAGCAGTACTTC. Its translation is CSARTPGGYEQYF. V and J are TRBV29-1 and TRBJ2-7; tentative D call: TRBD2 (6 bases). The CDR3 has 13 residues. CDR1 is SQVTM, CDR2 ANQGSEA, per germline. With 7 bases removed from V and 4 bases from J, the gap between germline ends came to 17 bases.

This clonotype was seen many times. The V and J genes are TRBV7-2 and TRBJ2-3; D uncertain. This CDR3 is built from 13 residues. CDR1 is SGHTA and CDR2 is FQGNSA in the germline V gene. V was clipped by 2 bases and J by 1 base, with 4 bases between them. The CDR3 bases are TGTGCCAGCAGCTTAAGTCGCACAGATACGCAGTATTTT. It codes for CASSLSRTDTQYF. Using reference TRBV7-2 and TRBJ2-3 for the parts outside the CDR3, the full variable domain is GAGVSQSPSNKVTEKGKDVELRCDPISGHTALYWYRQSLGQGLEFLIYFQGNSAPDKSGLPSDRFSAERTGGSVSTLTIQRTQQEDSAVYLCASSLSRTDTQYFGPGTRLTVL.